This is a list of T cell receptor beta chains from one sample in a study of blood T cell repertoires in COVID-19. The assay was immunoSEQ multiplex PCR, and TCRdb's table has in-frame clones only and misses some. The data contain 100,000 or so clones, 70% to 90% of them seen just once; the ten biggest clones take up about 6%. The sample comprised peripheral blood. These receptor sequences come from a woman aged 55-70 years with acute or convalescent COVID-19. CDR3s include the opening cysteine and the closing phenylalanine or tryptophan. A D gene is named only where the DNA matches it firmly. Clone size appears in some rows only: once, few, many, or a class for an expanded clone.

d_gene,j_gene,abundance,v_gene,CDR3aa,CDR3nt
TRBD1,TRBJ1-2,-,TRBV29-1,CSVIWGQGQHGYTF,TGCAGCGTTATTTGGGGACAGGGGCAACATGGCTACACCTTC
-,TRBJ1-2,-,TRBV6-5,CASGTDYGYTF,TGTGCCAGCGGCACAGACTATGGCTACACCTTC
-,TRBJ2-1,-,TRBV24-1,CATSVPRKQFF,TGTGCCACCAGTGTCCCCAGGAAGCAGTTCTTC
-,TRBJ1-1,-,TRBV5-1,CASSSRGDTSSTEAFF,TGCGCCAGCAGCTCTAGGGGCGACACATCGAGCACTGAAGCTTTCTTT
TRBD2,TRBJ2-3,-,TRBV27,CASSPNLGLEFTDTQYF,TGTGCCAGCAGTCCAAACCTTGGACTAGAGTTCACAGATACGCAGTATTTT
-,TRBJ2-5,once,TRBV9,CASSVGGMGETQYF,TGTGCCAGCAGCGTAGGAGGGATGGGAGAGACCCAGTACTTC
TRBD2,TRBJ2-2,-,TRBV24-1,CATSRGRAGNTGELFF,TGTGCCACCTCCCGGGGGAGGGCCGGAAACACCGGGGAGCTGTTTTTT
-,TRBJ1-1,once,TRBV20-1,CSASVITEAFF,TGCAGTGCTAGTGTTATCACTGAAGCTTTCTTT
-,TRBJ1-1,-,TRBV29-1,CSVNGGGRGNIGQTEAFF,TGCAGCGTTAACGGGGGGGGCAGGGGAAACATCGGTCAAACTGAAGCTTTCTTT
TRBD1,TRBJ1-1,-,TRBV5-1,CASSGDSVLRTEAFF,TGCGCCAGCAGCGGGGACAGCGTTCTAAGGACTGAAGCTTTCTTT
-,TRBJ2-3,-,TRBV7-3,CASSPNGASTDTQYF,TGTGCCAGCAGCCCAAATGGGGCTAGCACAGATACGCAGTATTTT
-,TRBJ2-7,-,TRBV21-1,CASSKGLDSYEQYF,TGTGCCAGCAGCAAGGGACTAGATTCCTACGAGCAGTACTTC
-,TRBJ1-2,-,TRBV7-2,CASSLRPQGLVENGYTF,TGTGCCAGCAGCTTGAGGCCCCAAGGTTTGGTTGAGAATGGCTACACCTTC
TRBD2,TRBJ2-1,-,TRBV9,CASSVSGTYNEQFF,TGTGCCAGCAGCGTTAGCGGGACCTACAATGAGCAGTTCTTC
TRBD2,TRBJ2-7,-,TRBV18,CASSPGLAGGSYEQYF,TGTGCCAGCTCACCTGGACTAGCGGGAGGGTCCTACGAGCAGTACTTC
TRBD1,TRBJ1-2,-,TRBV10-1,CASSAQGDYGYTF,TGCGCCAGCAGTGCGCAGGGGGACTATGGCTACACCTTC
TRBD1,TRBJ1-4,-,TRBV7-9,CASSLGQGREKLFF,TGTGCCAGCAGCCTCGGACAGGGGCGGGAAAAACTGTTTTTT
-,TRBJ1-2,-,TRBV7-2,CASTPWGDGGYTF,TGTGCCAGCACCCCATGGGGGGACGGGGGCTACACCTTC
TRBD1,TRBJ1-2,few,TRBV15,CATSREGAGGSDGYTF,TGTGCCACCAGCAGAGAGGGCGCAGGGGGGAGCGATGGCTACACCTTC